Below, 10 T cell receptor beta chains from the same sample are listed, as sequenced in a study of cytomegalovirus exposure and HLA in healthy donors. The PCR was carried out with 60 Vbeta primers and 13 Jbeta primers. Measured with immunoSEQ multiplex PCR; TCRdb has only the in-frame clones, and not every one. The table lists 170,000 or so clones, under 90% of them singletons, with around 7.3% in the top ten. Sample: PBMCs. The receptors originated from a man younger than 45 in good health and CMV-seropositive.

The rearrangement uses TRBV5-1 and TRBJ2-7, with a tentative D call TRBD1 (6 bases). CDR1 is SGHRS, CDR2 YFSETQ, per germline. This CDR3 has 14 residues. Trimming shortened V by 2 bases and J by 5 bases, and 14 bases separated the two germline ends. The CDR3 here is CASSLSGAGHEQYF. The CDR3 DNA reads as TGCGCCAGCAGCTTATCAGGGGCAGGTCACGAGCAGTACTTC.

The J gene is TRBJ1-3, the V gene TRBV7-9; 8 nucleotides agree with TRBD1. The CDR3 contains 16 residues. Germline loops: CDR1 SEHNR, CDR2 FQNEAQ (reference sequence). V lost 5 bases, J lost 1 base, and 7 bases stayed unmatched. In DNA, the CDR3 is TGTGCCAGCAGCCCGGACTGGACAGGGTCTGGAAACACCATATATTTT. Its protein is CASSPDWTGSGNTIYF.

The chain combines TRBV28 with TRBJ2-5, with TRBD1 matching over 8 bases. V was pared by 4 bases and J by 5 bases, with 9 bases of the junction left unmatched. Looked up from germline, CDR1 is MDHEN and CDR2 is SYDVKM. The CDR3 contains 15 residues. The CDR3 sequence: CASSSSSRGQETQYF. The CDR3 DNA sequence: TGTGCCAGCAGTTCATCATCCAGGGGGCAGGAGACCCAGTACTTC.

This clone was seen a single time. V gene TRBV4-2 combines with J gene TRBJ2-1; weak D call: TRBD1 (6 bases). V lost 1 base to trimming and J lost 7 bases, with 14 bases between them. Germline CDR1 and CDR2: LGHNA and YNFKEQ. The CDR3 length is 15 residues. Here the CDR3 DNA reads TGTGCCAGCAGCCAAGCGTGGACAGAATATAATGAGCAGTTCTTC. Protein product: CASSQAWTEYNEQFF.

The CDR3 bases are TGCGCCAGCAGCGCCACGACTAGCGGACAAGAGACCCAGTACTTC. Its protein is CASSATTSGQETQYF. The rearrangement links TRBV5-1 to TRBJ2-5; 9 bases are a match to TRBD2. The V gene end was trimmed by 4 bases and the J gene end by 2 bases; junction bases not matched to a gene: 6. This CDR3 is built from 15 residues. From germline, CDR1 is SGHRS and CDR2 YFSETQ.

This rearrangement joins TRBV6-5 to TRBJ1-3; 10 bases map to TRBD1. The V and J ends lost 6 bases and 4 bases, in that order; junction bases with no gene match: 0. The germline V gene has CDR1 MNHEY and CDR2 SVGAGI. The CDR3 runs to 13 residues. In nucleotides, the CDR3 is TGTGCCAGCAGGACAGGGGGCGGAAACACCATATATTTT. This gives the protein CASRTGGGNTIYF.

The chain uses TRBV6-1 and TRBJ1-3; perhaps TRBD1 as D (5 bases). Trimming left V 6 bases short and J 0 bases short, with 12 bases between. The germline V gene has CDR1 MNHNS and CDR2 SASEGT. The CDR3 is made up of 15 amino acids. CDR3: CASRPIGDSGNTIYF. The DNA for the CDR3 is TGTGCCAGCAGACCGATAGGGGACTCTGGAAACACCATATATTTT.

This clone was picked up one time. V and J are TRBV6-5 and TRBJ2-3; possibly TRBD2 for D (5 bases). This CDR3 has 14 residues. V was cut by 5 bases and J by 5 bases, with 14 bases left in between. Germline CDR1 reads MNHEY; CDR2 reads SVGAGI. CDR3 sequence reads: CASSKQLEGDTQYF. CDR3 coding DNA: TGTGCCAGCAGTAAGCAGTTAGAGGGAGATACGCAGTATTTT.

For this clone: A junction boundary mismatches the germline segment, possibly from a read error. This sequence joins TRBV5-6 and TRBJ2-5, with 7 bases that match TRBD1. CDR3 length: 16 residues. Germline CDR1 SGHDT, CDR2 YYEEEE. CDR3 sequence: CASSLQGPGYQVTQYF. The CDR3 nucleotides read TGTGCCAGCAGCTTACAGGGGCCTGGGTACCAAGTGACCCAGTACTTC.

The CDR3 bases are TGTGCCAGCAGCGTAGGGGCAGGCTATCAGGAGCCCCAGCATTTT. Protein product: CASSVGAGYQEPQHF. The J gene is TRBJ1-5, the V gene TRBV9, with D unresolved. The germline CDR1 and CDR2 sequences are SGDLS and YYNGEE. V lost 0 bases to trimming and J lost 8 bases, with 15 bases between them. CDR3 length: 15 residues.